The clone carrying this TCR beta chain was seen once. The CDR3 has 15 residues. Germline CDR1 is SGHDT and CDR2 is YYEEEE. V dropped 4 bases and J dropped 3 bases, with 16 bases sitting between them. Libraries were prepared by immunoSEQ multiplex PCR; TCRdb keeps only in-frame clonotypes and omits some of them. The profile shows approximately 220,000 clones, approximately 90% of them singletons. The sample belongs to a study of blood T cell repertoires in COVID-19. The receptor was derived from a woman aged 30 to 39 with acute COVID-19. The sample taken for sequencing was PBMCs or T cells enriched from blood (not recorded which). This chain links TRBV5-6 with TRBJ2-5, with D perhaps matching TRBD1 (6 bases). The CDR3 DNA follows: TGTGCCAGCAGCGGGGGCACTGGAGACAAAGAGACCCAGTACTTC. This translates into CASSGGTGDKETQYF.